This T cell receptor (beta chain) was sequenced for a study of response to subunit inactivated influenza vaccine. The CDR3 contains 14 residues. V shed 7 bases and J shed 7 bases, with 20 bases lying between them. From germline, CDR1 is MNHNS and CDR2 SASEGT. Each CDR3 protein gets one entry after TCRdb re-called the RT-PCR reads with MiXCR. Of roughly 500,000 distinct CDR3 sequences in the sample, under 30% were seen once. These data were also filed under a second study, of T cells expressing NK-cell markers. That source notes: Scientists made TCR beta cDNA using 5'RACE template switching with UMIs. Each TCR beta repertoire originated in sorted T cells that were CD3+CD56+NKG2C+, CD3+CD56+NKG2C- or CD3+CD56-NKG2C+. An anti-gamma-delta TCR antibody confined sorting to alpha-beta TCR T cells across several of the experiments. There were several donors in whom these clonotypes also led the CD3+CD56-NKG2C+ fraction. HCMV specificity of the expanded NKG2C+ T cell clones stayed unclear.

The chain uses TRBV6-1 and TRBJ2-7; D possibly uses TRBD1 or TRBD2 (5 bases each). The sequence came from a man aged 45 to 65 who received an inactivated influenza vaccine. Here the sequenced sample was CD4+ T cells sorted from PBMCs, taken 11 to 12 days after vaccination. The CDR3 loop is CASNTRDRYDEQYF. CDR3 nucleotide sequence: TGTGCCAGCAATACCCGGGACCGCTATGATGAGCAGTACTTC.